Listed below are T cell receptor beta chains from one sample, sequenced in a study of blood T cell repertoires in COVID-19. Libraries were prepared by immunoSEQ multiplex PCR; TCRdb keeps only in-frame clonotypes and omits some of them. This sample has about 37,000 clones, with approximately 88% found just once. The sequencing sample was made of peripheral blood. These receptors all come from a human donor in a cohort sampled during active COVID-19. The CDR3 runs from the conserved cysteine through the conserved F or W. The D gene is left open where the match is weak. For some rows the clone size is stated as once, few or many, or as a class when expanded; others skip it.

TRBD1,TRBJ1-1,TRBV6-1,few,CASSEFWTGIEAFF
TRBD2,TRBJ2-5,TRBV7-2,NA,CASSLNAGELAETQYF
NA,TRBJ2-1,TRBV10-3,NA,CAISVTEMSNEQFF
NA,TRBJ2-7,TRBV28,NA,CASSSPSSYEQYF
NA,TRBJ1-3,TRBV5-8,NA,CASSPWTAGNTIYF
TRBD1,TRBJ2-1,TRBV5-4,NA,CASSLDRGEQFF
NA,TRBJ2-5,TRBV9,NA,CASSVRGRETQYF
NA,TRBJ2-3,TRBV7-9,NA,CASSPQGVTTDTQYF
NA,TRBJ2-1,TRBV2,NA,CASRELASSYNEQFF
TRBD1,TRBJ1-1,TRBV28,few,CASSWDRRNTEAFF
NA,TRBJ1-5,TRBV5-5,NA,CASSSGQLLGNQPQHF
TRBD1,TRBJ1-5,TRBV28,NA,CASSLLGQGRGNQPQHF
NA,TRBJ2-7,TRBV25-1,once,CATLTGFEQYF
TRBD1,TRBJ2-7,TRBV6-2/TRBV6-3,NA,CASSYSGRGLHEQYF
TRBD1,TRBJ1-6,TRBV28,NA,CASSLRDRGPNSPLHF
NA,TRBJ2-5,TRBV11-3,NA,CASSLYQETQYF
NA,TRBJ2-3,TRBV7-6,NA,CASSPRTIDTQYF
TRBD2,TRBJ2-7,TRBV5-1,NA,CASSVDLAVSSYEQYF
NA,TRBJ1-1,TRBV19,NA,CASSIPGDVVNTEAFF
TRBD2,TRBJ2-3,TRBV29-1,NA,CSVGSGEGDTQYF
NA,TRBJ2-7,TRBV7-9,NA,CASSATYEQYF
TRBD1,TRBJ2-2,TRBV2,NA,CASRRQGTGELFF
TRBD1,TRBJ1-4,TRBV18,NA,CASSWTGGRINEKLFF
NA,TRBJ2-7,TRBV28,NA,CASSLGQTIYEQYF
NA,TRBJ1-1,TRBV30,NA,CAWSAKKGFTEAFF
NA,TRBJ2-6,TRBV2,NA,CASIPAGANVLTF
NA,TRBJ2-6,TRBV30,NA,CAWMTGQSSSGANVLTF
NA,TRBJ2-7,TRBV18,NA,CASSQALKYEQYF
TRBD2,TRBJ2-1,TRBV29-1,NA,CSVRASGNYNEQFF
TRBD1,TRBJ1-1,TRBV2,NA,CASSLHDRVAFF
TRBD2,TRBJ2-1,TRBV30,NA,CAWSDLISGRIPKQFF
NA,TRBJ2-3,TRBV11-2,NA,CASSLGDTGTDTQYF
TRBD1,TRBJ2-7,TRBV7-9,NA,CASSPWTGRSYEQYF
NA,TRBJ2-7,TRBV19,NA,CASSNRDPGGYEQYF
NA,TRBJ2-3,TRBV27,NA,CASSLTPFTGTQYF
NA,TRBJ2-7,TRBV7-2,NA,CASSTTGYSYEQYF
NA,TRBJ2-1,TRBV6-2/TRBV6-3,NA,CASSYRRNSYNEQFF